The T cell receptor beta chain under discussion was sequenced for a study of blood T cells in healthy people across ages. This CDR3 is 15 amino acids long. The germline V gene has CDR1 SGHTA and CDR2 FQGNSA. The germline V and J ends were trimmed by 0 bases and 4 bases, with 13 bases remaining between them. This clonotype came up a few times. A sample-barcoded 5' primer and a J-beta primer mix were used in a second PCR of roughly 7 to 12 cycles. One entry per CDR3 protein results from TCRdb running MiXCR on the 5' RACE reads. The repertoire has around 1.7 million distinct CDR3 sequences, over 25% of them found once; the top ten carry roughly 8%.

This TCR came from a woman in her twenties or thirties in good health. The rearrangement joins TRBV7-2 to TRBJ2-7, with a weak D call TRBD2 (6 bases). The sample taken for sequencing was blood. CDR3 amino acids: CASSLATTSIYEQYF. In DNA form, the CDR3 reads TGTGCCAGCAGCTTAGCCACAACTAGCATATACGAGCAGTACTTC. The full variable domain, with the rest looked up from reference TRBV7-2 and TRBJ2-7, is GAGVSQSPSNKVTEKGKDVELRCDPISGHTALYWYRQSLGQGLEFLIYFQGNSAPDKSGLPSDRFSAERTGGSVSTLTIQRTQQEDSAVYLCASSLATTSIYEQYFGPGTRLTVT.